This TCR beta chain was found in a study of shared clonotypes between healthy human individuals. In its sample, this clone was seen once. Trimming cost V 2 bases and J 1 base, with 16 bases left between them. CDR3 length: 17 amino acids. Germline lookup yields CDR1 MDHEN and CDR2 SYDVKM. Clones were sequenced by immunoSEQ multiplex PCR, and TCRdb holds only the in-frame ones, with some missing. The sample has 2 million to 2.5 million clones, approximately 95% seen once. The source is a man aged 18 to 30 in good health. Some clones in this sample may be carry-over from other donors' samples. J is TRBJ2-3 and V is TRBV28; a possible D gene is TRBD1 (7 bases). Sequencing was carried out using naive CD4+ T cells from PBMCs. Subset indicated: CD45RA+ positively selected. The CDR3 DNA reads TGTGCCAGCAGTTTACCGCGGACAGGCGGGGGCACAGATACGCAGTATTTT. Amino acid sequence: CASSLPRTGGGTDTQYF.